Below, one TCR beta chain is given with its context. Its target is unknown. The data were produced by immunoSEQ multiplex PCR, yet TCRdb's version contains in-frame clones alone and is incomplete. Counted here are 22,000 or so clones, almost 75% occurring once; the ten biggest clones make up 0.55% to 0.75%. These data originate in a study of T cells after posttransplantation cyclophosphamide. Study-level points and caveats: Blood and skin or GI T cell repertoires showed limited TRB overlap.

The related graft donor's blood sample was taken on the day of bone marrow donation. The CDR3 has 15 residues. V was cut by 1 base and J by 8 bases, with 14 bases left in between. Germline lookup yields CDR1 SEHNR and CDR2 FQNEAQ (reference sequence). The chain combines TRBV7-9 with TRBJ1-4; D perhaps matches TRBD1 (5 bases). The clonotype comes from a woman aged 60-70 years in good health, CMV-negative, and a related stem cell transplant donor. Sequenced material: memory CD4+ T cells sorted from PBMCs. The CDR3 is CASSLGAGGKEKLFF. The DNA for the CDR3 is TGTGCCAGCAGCTTAGGTGCGGGGGGGAAGGAAAAACTGTTTTTT.